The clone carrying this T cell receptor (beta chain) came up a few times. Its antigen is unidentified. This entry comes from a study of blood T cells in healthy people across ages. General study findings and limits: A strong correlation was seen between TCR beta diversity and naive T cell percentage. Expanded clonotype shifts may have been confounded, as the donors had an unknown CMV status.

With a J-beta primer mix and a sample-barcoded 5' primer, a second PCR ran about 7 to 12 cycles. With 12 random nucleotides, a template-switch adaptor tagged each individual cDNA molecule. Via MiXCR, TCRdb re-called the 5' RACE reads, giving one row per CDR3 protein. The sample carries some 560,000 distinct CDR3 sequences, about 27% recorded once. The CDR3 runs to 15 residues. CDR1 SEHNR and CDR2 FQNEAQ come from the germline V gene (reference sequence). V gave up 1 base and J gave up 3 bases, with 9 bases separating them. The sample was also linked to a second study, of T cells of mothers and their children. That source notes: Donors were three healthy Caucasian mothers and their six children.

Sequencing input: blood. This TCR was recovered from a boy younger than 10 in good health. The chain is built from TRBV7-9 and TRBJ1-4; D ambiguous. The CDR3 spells CASSLGQASNEKLFF. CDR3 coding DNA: TGTGCCAGCAGCTTAGGCCAGGCTTCTAATGAAAAACTGTTTTTT.